The 14 T cell receptor beta chains below were found in one sample sequenced in a study of OX40 agonist ivuxolimab in advanced cancers. Profiled with immunoSEQ multiplex PCR; TCRdb holds only in-frame clones, not every one. The table records roughly 91,000 clones, 70% to 90% of them present only once. Sequencing used CD4+ or CD8+ T cells sorted from blood, obtained in a trial of the OX40 agonist ivuxolimab. All receptors come from an adult with an advanced solid tumor such as melanoma, head and neck, liver or kidney cancer.

The CDR3 nucleotides read TGTGCCAGCAGTTATAGGACTGGTACGTTGGAGCAGTACTTC. Its protein is CASSYRTGTLEQYF. V and J are TRBV6-1 and TRBJ2-7, with a weak D call TRBD2 (5 bases). CDR3 length: 14 residues. V lost 5 bases to trimming and J lost 7 bases, with 18 bases between them. The germline gives CDR1 MNHNS, CDR2 SASEGT.

J is TRBJ2-2 and V is TRBV6-5; maybe TRBD1 (5 bases). The CDR3 contains 14 residues. CDR1 is MNHEY and CDR2 is SVGAGI in the germline V gene. The V and J ends lost 6 bases and 0 bases respectively, with 8 bases between them. The CDR3 coding sequence is TGTGCCAGCAGAGGGGCAGCGAACACCGGGGAGCTGTTTTTT. This encodes CASRGAANTGELFF.

The V call is TRBV2, the J call TRBJ2-5, with a weak D call TRBD1 (6 bases). V was trimmed by 7 bases and J by 2 bases, leaving 11 bases between them. The CDR3 length is 13 residues. The V gene's germline CDR1 is SNHLY and CDR2 FYNNEI. The CDR3 DNA sequence: TGTGCCAGCAACAGGGCAAATCAAGAGACCCAGTACTTC. It is translated as CASNRANQETQYF.

The chain links TRBV5-8 to TRBJ2-1, with D possibly TRBD2 on 6 matching bases. Trimming left V 6 bases short and J 6 bases short, with 16 bases between. The CDR3 totals 14 residues. Germline V gene lookup returns CDR1 SGHTS and CDR2 YDEGEE. DNA of the CDR3: TGTGCCAGCATAGCGGACCGTCTATTCAATGAGCAGTTCTTC. Protein sequence: CASIADRLFNEQFF.

The chain couples TRBV5-1 to TRBJ2-5, with 8 bases aligning to TRBD1. The CDR3 totals 14 residues. Trimming at V came to 4 bases and at J to 5 bases, leaving 7 bases not matched to a gene. CDR1 and CDR2 (germline): SGHRS, YFSETQ. As DNA, the CDR3 is TGCGCCAGCAGCCCTGGACAGGGAAGGGAGACCCAGTACTTC. Amino acids: CASSPGQGRETQYF.

J is TRBJ2-7 and V is TRBV6-6; TRBD2 matches at 10 bases. CDR1 MNHNY and CDR2 SVGAGI come from the germline V gene (reference sequence). J lost 2 bases, V lost 7 bases, and 11 bases had no gene match. The CDR3 covers 16 residues. CDR3: CASTQTLAGGTYEQYF. In nucleotides, the CDR3 is TGTGCCAGCACCCAAACCTTAGCGGGGGGAACCTACGAGCAGTACTTC.

This clone was detected only a few times. The V call is TRBV27, the J call TRBJ2-7; D possibly corresponds to TRBD1 (5 bases). CDR1 and CDR2 (germline): MNHEY, SMNVEV (reference sequence). The CDR3 is 15 amino acids. V lost 6 bases, J lost 0 bases, and 15 bases lay in between. The CDR3 coding sequence is TGTGCCAGCAGACTCAGCCAGGGAATCTCCTACGAGCAGTACTTC. As protein: CASRLSQGISYEQYF.

This clone showed up just once. A junction boundary mismatches the germline segment, possibly from a read error. The chain joins TRBV7-7 to TRBJ2-2, with D hard to call. CDR1 is SSHAT and CDR2 is FNYEAQ in the germline V gene (reference sequence). The CDR3 spans 14 residues. The CDR3 loop is CASSLGQNTGELFF. CDR3 DNA: TGTGCCAGCAGTTTAGGGCAGAACACCGGGGAGCTGTTTTTT.

The chain joins TRBV2 to TRBJ2-1; TRBD1 matches at 10 bases. The ends lost 4 bases at V and 5 bases at J; junction bases unmatched: 2. The CDR3 sequence is 14 residues long. Germline CDR1 SNHLY, CDR2 FYNNEI. CDR3 sequence: CASSGGTGDNEQFF. The DNA for the CDR3 is TGTGCCAGCAGTGGAGGGACAGGGGACAATGAGCAGTTCTTC. Based on the CDR3 plus reference TRBV2 and TRBJ2-1, the full variable domain is EPEVTQTPSHQVTQMGQEVILRCVPISNHLYFYWYRQILGQKVEFLVSFYNNEISEKSEIFDDQFSVERPDGSNFTLKIRSTKLEDSAMYFCASSGGTGDNEQFFGPGTRLTVL.

This clone was detected only once. The V and J genes are TRBV30 and TRBJ2-7; 12 bases line up with TRBD2. Trimming at V came to 5 bases and at J to 3 bases, leaving 17 bases not matched to a gene. The germline CDR1 and CDR2 sequences are GTSNPN and SVGIG (reference sequence). The CDR3 has 18 amino acids. CDR3 sequence (DNA): TGTGCCTGGGCCTCATTACTAGCGGGGGGTCTGACGGGCTACGAGCAGTACTTC. Residues: CAWASLLAGGLTGYEQYF.

CDR3 sequence: CASSLGGAREQYF. In DNA, the CDR3 is TGTGCCAGCAGCTTAGGAGGGGCGCGCGAGCAGTACTTC. The chain is built from TRBV11-2 and TRBJ2-7; either TRBD1 or TRBD2 may fit D (5 bases each). CDR1 is SGHAT, CDR2 FQNNGV, per germline. V lost 1 base and J 6 bases, leaving 10 bases between the germline ends. The CDR3 covers 13 residues.

The chain uses TRBV15 and TRBJ1-5, with D possibly TRBD1 on 5 matching bases. The CDR3 is made up of 12 amino acids. CDR1 LNHNV and CDR2 YYDKDF come from the germline V gene (reference sequence). V lost 10 bases and J lost 8, with 15 bases in between. The CDR3 protein is CAIGTAHKPQHF. The CDR3 DNA reads as TGTGCCATCGGGACGGCGCATAAGCCCCAGCATTTT.

V usage is TRBV10-1 and J usage is TRBJ2-3, with 7 bases identical to TRBD1. The CDR3 covers 15 residues. Germline loops: CDR1 WNHNN, CDR2 SYGVQD (reference sequence). The trim removed 4 bases at V and 3 bases at J, leaving 7 bases unmatched. The chain's CDR3 is CASSGETGFTDTQYF. CDR3 in DNA: TGCGCCAGCAGTGGCGAGACAGGGTTTACAGATACGCAGTATTTT.

This chain uses TRBV19 with TRBJ1-1; D is unclear. The CDR3 runs to 17 residues. The germline gives CDR1 LNHDA, CDR2 SQIVND (reference sequence). Trimming removed 3 bases from V and 3 bases from J, with 20 bases in between. CDR3 DNA: TGTGCCAGTAGTATCGGTCTCTCAAACCCCCTCTACACTGAAGCTTTCTTT. Amino acid sequence: CASSIGLSNPLYTEAFF.